This T cell receptor beta chain was captured in a study of blood T cells in healthy people across ages. V lost 5 bases and J 7 bases, leaving 27 bases between the germline ends. Germline V gives CDR1 SGHRS, CDR2 YFSETQ. The CDR3 length is 18 residues. Primed by a sample-barcoded 5' primer and a J-beta primer mix, a second PCR proceeded for about 6 to 12 cycles. TCRdb recomputed calls from the 5' RACE reads with MiXCR, one row per CDR3 protein. The sample yields some 1.5 million distinct CDR3 sequences, 25% to 30% seen once. The rearrangement joins TRBV5-1 to TRBJ2-2; tentatively, D is TRBD2 (6 bases). The sequenced sample was blood. The clonotype was recovered from a woman aged 30 to 39 in good health. CDR3 protein: CASSFSGFRRESVGELFF. The CDR3 DNA follows: TGCGCCAGCAGTTTTTCAGGGTTTCGCCGGGAGTCGGTCGGGGAGCTGTTTTTT.